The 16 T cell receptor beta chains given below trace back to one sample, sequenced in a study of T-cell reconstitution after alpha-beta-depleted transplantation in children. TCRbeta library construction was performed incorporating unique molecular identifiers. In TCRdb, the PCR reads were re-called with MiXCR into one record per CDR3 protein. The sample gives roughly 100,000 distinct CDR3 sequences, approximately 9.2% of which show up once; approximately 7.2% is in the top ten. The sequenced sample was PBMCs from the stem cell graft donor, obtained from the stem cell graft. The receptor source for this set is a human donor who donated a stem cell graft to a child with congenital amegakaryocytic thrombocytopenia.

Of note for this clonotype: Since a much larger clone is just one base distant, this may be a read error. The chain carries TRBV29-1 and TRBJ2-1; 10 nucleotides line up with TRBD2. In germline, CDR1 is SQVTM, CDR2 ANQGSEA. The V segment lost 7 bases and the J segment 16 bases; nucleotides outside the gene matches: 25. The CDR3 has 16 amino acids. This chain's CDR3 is CSAPSGGTSVPQGHFF. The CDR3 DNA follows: TGCAGCGCCCCATCGGGCGGGACTAGCGTACCCCAGGGCCACTTCTTC.

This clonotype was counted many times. The CDR3 bases are TGTGCCAGCAGTTTATCAGGGCGGCCCAGCTCCTATAATTCACCCCTCCACTTT. This translates into CASSLSGRPSSYNSPLHF. The chain is built from TRBV27 and TRBJ1-6; D not resolved. The CDR3 is made up of 18 amino acids. Trimming took 0 bases from V and 0 from J, leaving 12 bases between them. CDR1 is MNHEY, CDR2 SMNVEV, per germline (reference sequence).

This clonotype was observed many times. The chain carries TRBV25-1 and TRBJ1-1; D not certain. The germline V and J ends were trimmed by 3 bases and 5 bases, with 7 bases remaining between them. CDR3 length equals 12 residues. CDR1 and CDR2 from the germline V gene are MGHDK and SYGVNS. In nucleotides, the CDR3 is TGTGCCAGCAGTGACGAGGGAACTGAAGCTTTCTTT. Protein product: CASSDEGTEAFF.

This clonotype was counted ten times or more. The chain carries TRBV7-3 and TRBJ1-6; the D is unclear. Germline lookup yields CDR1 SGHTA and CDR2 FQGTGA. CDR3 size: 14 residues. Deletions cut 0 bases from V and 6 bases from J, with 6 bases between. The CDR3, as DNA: TGTGCCAGCAGCTTAACGAATACTAATTCACCCCTCCACTTT. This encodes CASSLTNTNSPLHF.

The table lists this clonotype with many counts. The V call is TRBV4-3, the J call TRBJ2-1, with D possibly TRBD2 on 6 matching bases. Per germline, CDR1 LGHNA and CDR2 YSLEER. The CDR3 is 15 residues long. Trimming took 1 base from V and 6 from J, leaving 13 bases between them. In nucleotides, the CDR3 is TGCGCCAGCAGCCAAGGTCTCCTAGCGAGCAATGAGCAGTTCTTC. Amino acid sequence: CASSQGLLASNEQFF.

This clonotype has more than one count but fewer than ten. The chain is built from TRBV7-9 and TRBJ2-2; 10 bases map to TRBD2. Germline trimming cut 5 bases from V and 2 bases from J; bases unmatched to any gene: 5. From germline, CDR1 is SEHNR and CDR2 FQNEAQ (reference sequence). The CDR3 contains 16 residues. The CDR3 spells CASSALAGVNTGELFF. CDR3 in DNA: TGTGCCAGCAGCGCTCTAGCGGGGGTTAACACCGGGGAGCTGTTTTTT.

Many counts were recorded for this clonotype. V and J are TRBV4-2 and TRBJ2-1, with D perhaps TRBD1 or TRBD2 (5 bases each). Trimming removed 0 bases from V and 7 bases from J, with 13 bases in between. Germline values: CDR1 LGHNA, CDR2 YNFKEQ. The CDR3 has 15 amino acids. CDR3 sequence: CASSQDAGSWNEQFF. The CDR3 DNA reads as TGTGCCAGCAGCCAAGATGCAGGGAGTTGGAATGAGCAGTTCTTC.

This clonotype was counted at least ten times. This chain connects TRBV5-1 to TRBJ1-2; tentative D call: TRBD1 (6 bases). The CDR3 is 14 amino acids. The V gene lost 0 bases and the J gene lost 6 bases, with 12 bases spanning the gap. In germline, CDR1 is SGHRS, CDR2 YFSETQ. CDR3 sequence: CASSLETGNDGYTF. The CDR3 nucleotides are TGCGCCAGCAGCTTGGAAACAGGGAACGATGGCTACACCTTC.

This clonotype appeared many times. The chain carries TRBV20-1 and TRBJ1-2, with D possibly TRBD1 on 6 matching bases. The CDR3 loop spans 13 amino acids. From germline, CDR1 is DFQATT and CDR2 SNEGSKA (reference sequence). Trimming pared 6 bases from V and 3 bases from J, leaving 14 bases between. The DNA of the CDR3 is TGCAGTGCAGACAGGCGTTTCGACTATGGCTACACCTTC. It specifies CSADRRFDYGYTF.

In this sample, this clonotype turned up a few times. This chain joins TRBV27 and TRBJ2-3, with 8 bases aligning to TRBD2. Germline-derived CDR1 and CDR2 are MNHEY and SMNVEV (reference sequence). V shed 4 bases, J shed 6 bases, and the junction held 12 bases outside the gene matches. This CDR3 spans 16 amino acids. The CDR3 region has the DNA TGTGCCAGCAGTTCCCTAGCGGGCTTGGGGAGGGATACGCAGTATTTT. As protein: CASSSLAGLGRDTQYF.

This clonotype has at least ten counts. CDR3 protein: CSVGQGLGYGYTF. As DNA, the CDR3 is TGCAGCGTGGGACAGGGTCTGGGCTATGGCTACACCTTC. V gene TRBV29-1 combines with J gene TRBJ1-2; 9 nucleotides agree with TRBD1. After removal of 6 bases from V and 4 bases from J, the junction contained 6 bases not matched to a gene. Germline V gene sequence: CDR1 SQVTM, CDR2 ANQGSEA. The CDR3 extends over 13 amino acids.

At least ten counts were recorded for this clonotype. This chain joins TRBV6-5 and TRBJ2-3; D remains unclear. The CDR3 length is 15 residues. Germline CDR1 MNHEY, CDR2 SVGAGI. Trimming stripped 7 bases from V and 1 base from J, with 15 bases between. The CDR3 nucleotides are TGTGCCAGCACTCGGACGTGGGCGCGCACAGATACGCAGTATTTT. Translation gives CASTRTWARTDTQYF.

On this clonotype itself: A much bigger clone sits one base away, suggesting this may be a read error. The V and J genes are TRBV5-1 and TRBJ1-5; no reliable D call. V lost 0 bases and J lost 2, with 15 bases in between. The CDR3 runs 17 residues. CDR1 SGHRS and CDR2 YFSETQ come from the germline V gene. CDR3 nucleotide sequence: TGCGCCAGCAGCTTGGAACCCGGGTTCTGCGGCAATCAGCCCCAGCATTTT. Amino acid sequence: CASSLEPGFCGNQPQHF.

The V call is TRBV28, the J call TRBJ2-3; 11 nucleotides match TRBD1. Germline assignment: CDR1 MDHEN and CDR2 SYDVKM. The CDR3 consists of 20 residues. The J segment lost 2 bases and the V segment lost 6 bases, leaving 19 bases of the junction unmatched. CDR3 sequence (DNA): TGTGCCAGCAGCCTTCCCTCCGGGACAGGGGGTGATTGGAACACAGATACGCAGTATTTT. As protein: CASSLPSGTGGDWNTDTQYF.

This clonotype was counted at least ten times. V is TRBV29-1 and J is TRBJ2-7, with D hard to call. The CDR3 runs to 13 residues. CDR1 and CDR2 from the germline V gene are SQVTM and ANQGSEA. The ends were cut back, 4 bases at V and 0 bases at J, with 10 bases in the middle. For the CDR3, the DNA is TGCAGCGTTGCCTGGCCAAGCTCCTACGAGCAGTACTTC. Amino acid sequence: CSVAWPSSYEQYF.

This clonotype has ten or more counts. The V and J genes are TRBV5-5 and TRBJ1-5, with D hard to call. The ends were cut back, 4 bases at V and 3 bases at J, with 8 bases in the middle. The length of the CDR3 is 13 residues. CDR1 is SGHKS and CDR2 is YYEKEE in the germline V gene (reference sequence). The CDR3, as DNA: TGTGCCAGCAGCATAGACAACAATCAGCCCCAGCATTTT. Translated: CASSIDNNQPQHF. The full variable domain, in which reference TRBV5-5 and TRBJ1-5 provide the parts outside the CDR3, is DAGVTQSPTHLIKTRGQQVTLRCSPISGHKSVSWYQQVLGQGPQFIFQYYEKEERGRGNFPDRFSARQFPNYSSELNVNALLLGDSALYLCASSIDNNQPQHFGDGTRLSIL.